The 7 T cell receptor beta chains in this list originate from one sample, sequenced in a study of blood T cell repertoires in COVID-19. Assay used: immunoSEQ multiplex PCR; TCRdb lists only in-frame clones, some missing. Among roughly 100,000 clones listed, 81% were seen once. The sequenced material came from peripheral blood. The receptors stem from an elderly man with acute or convalescent COVID-19.

This clone was seen only a few times. V and J are TRBV28 and TRBJ1-6; possible D gene TRBD1, 5 bases. V lost 7 bases, J lost 5 bases, and 12 bases lay in between. The CDR3 is 14 amino acids. Looked up from germline, CDR1 is MDHEN and CDR2 is SYDVKM. The CDR3 DNA follows: TGTGCCAGCAAAGACCGACAGAATAATTCACCCCTCCACTTT. Its protein product is CASKDRQNNSPLHF.

The J gene is TRBJ2-1, the V gene TRBV29-1, with 12 bases that match TRBD2. The germline V gene encodes CDR1 SQVTM and CDR2 ANQGSEA. The CDR3 runs to 14 residues. V was pared by 6 bases and J by 7 bases, with 7 bases of the junction left unmatched. CDR3 loop: CSVRLAGVRNEQFF. Written as DNA, the CDR3 is TGCAGCGTACGACTAGCGGGAGTAAGAAATGAGCAGTTCTTC.

This sequence joins TRBV5-1 and TRBJ1-1; TRBD1 matches at 8 bases. The CDR3 is 15 amino acids. In germline, CDR1 is SGHRS, CDR2 YFSETQ. V lost 2 bases, J lost 3 bases, and 6 bases stayed unmatched. CDR3 nucleotide sequence: TGCGCCAGCAGCTTTCAGGGGGCGAAATACACTGAAGCTTTCTTT. This encodes CASSFQGAKYTEAFF.

This clone was seen at least ten times. V gene TRBV30 combines with J gene TRBJ2-1; the D gene is possibly TRBD1 (6 bases). In germline, CDR1 is GTSNPN, CDR2 SVGIG (reference sequence). Trimming left V 2 bases short and J 7 bases short, with 12 bases between. The CDR3 consists of 13 residues. This CDR3 reads CAWSRTALNEQFF. Here the CDR3 DNA reads TGTGCCTGGAGTCGGACAGCTCTAAATGAGCAGTTCTTC.

The rearrangement uses TRBV27 and TRBJ1-6, with 7 bases matching TRBD1. Looked up from germline, CDR1 is MNHEY and CDR2 is SMNVEV (reference sequence). This CDR3 region has 20 residues. J was trimmed by 1 base and V by 8 bases; bases with no gene match: 20. The DNA of the CDR3 is TGTGCCAGCGGACCCCGCGTCGTCTTCGACAGGGCATCCTATAATTCACCCCTCCACTTT. Its translation: CASGPRVVFDRASYNSPLHF.

The gene calls are TRBV7-2 and TRBJ1-4; the D gene is possibly TRBD1 (6 bases). The V gene's germline CDR1 is SGHTA and CDR2 FQGNSA. CDR3 length equals 15 residues. V dropped 3 bases and J dropped 3 bases, with 11 bases sitting between them. This chain's CDR3 is CASSFSGAPNEKLFF. The CDR3 bases are TGTGCCAGCAGCTTTTCAGGGGCGCCTAATGAAAAACTGTTTTTT.

The chain uses TRBV28 and TRBJ1-1; D ambiguous. V was trimmed by 1 base and J by 5 bases, leaving 20 bases between them. CDR3 length equals 17 residues. Germline CDR1 is MDHEN and CDR2 is SYDVKM. CDR3 coding DNA: TGTGCCAGCAGTTTATTAATCTGGGAGGGTAAGAAGACTGAAGCTTTCTTT. Protein product: CASSLLIWEGKKTEAFF.